The following is a T cell receptor beta chain sequence with its context. J lost 1 base, V lost 2 bases, and 2 bases had no gene match. CDR3 length equals 16 residues. Germline V gene data show CDR1 as SEHNR and CDR2 as FQNEAQ (reference sequence). These data originate in a study of patients and donors after allogeneic stem cell transplantation. One entry per CDR3 protein, called by TCRdb with MiXCR from the RT-PCR reads. The repertoire holds roughly 200,000 distinct CDR3 sequences, with less than 45% as singletons. The J gene is TRBJ2-1, the V gene TRBV7-9; 10 bases match TRBD2. The sequenced material came from blood, either unsorted or a sorted T cell fraction (not recorded which). The sequence was collected from a human donor who was either an allogeneic HSCT recipient or a stem cell or donor lymphocyte infusion donor (not recorded which). It is not recorded whose cells these are; they may come from a transplant donor. CDR3: CASSLLAGGSYNEQFF. The CDR3 DNA sequence: TGTGCCAGCAGCTTATTAGCGGGAGGTTCCTACAATGAGCAGTTCTTC. Using reference TRBV7-9 and TRBJ2-1 for the parts outside the CDR3, the full variable domain is DTGVSQNPRHKITKRGQNVTFRCDPISEHNRLYWYRQTLGQGPEFLTYFQNEAQLEKSRLLSDRFSAERPKGSFSTLEIQRTEQGDSAMYLCASSLLAGGSYNEQFFGPGTRLTVL.